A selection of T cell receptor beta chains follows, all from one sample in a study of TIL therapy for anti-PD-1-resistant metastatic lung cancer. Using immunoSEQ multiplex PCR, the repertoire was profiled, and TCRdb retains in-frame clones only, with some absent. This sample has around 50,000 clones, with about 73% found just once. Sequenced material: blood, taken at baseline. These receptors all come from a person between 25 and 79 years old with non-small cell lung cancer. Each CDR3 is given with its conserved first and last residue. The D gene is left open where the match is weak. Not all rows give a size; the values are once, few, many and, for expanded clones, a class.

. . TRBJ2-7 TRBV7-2 CASSFRYADYEQYF TGTGCCAGCAGCTTCAGGTATGCAGATTACGAGCAGTACTTC
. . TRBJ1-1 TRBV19 CASSKGHPAFF TGTGCCAGTAGTAAGGGACACCCAGCTTTCTTT
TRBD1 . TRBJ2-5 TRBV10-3 CAISRQGGSQETQYF TGTGCCATCAGTCGACAGGGGGGGTCCCAAGAGACCCAGTACTTC
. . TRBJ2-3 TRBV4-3 CASRTWTIADTQYF TGCGCCAGCAGGACCTGGACAATAGCAGATACGCAGTATTTT
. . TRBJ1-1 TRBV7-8 CASSLVISWDTEAFF TGTGCCAGCAGCTTAGTCATATCCTGGGACACTGAAGCTTTCTTT
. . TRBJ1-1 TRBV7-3 CASSLGQGQAFF TGTGCCAGCAGCCTCGGCCAGGGGCAAGCTTTCTTT
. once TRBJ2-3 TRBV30 CACGRGDTQYF TGTGCCTGCGGGAGAGGCGATACGCAGTATTTT
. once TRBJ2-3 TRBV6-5 CASSTNVLRTDTQYF TGTGCCAGCAGTACAAACGTCCTACGCACAGATACGCAGTATTTT
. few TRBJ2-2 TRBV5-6 CASSPGGLAGELFF TGTGCCAGCAGCCCTGGGGGGCTGGCCGGGGAGCTGTTTTTT
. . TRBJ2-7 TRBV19 CASSIDLDSSYEQYF TGTGCCAGTAGTATAGATCTCGATAGCTCCTACGAGCAGTACTTC
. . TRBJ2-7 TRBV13 CASSPPGLNSYEQYF TGTGCCAGCAGCCCCCCGGGCCTTAACTCCTACGAGCAGTACTTC
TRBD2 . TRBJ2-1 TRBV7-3 CASSLGGQGGIEQFF TGTGCCAGCAGCTTAGGCGGCCAGGGAGGGATTGAGCAGTTCTTC
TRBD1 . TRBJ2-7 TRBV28 CASSLSSDRVYEQYF TGTGCCAGCAGTTTATCGAGCGACAGGGTCTACGAGCAGTACTTC
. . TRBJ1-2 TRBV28 CASTVGSRGYTF TGTGCCAGCACTGTGGGCAGCAGAGGCTACACCTTC
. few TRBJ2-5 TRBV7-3 CASSIGTQETQYF TGTGCCAGCAGCATTGGGACACAAGAGACCCAGTACTTC
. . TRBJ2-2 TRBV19 CASGLLRQGNTGELFF TGTGCCAGTGGGTTACTGCGGCAGGGCAACACCGGGGAGCTGTTTTTT
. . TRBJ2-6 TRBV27 CASSLEGVGGRGANVLTF TGTGCCAGCAGTTTAGAAGGGGTAGGGGGGAGAGGGGCCAACGTCCTGACTTTC
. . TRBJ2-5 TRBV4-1 CASSQPTRGRETQYF TGCGCCAGCAGCCAACCGACTAGGGGTCGAGAGACCCAGTACTTC
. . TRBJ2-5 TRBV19 CASSTQGRETQYF TGTGCCAGTAGTACACAGGGTAGAGAGACCCAGTACTTC
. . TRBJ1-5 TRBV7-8 CASSTSSTASNQPQHF TGTGCCAGCAGCACCAGCAGTACGGCGAGCAATCAGCCCCAGCATTTT
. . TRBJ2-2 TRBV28 CASSFQPSGGELFF TGTGCCAGCAGTTTTCAACCGAGCGGCGGGGAGCTGTTTTTT
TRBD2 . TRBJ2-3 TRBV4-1 CASSQTPGRATDTQYF TGCGCCAGCAGCCAAACCCCCGGGAGGGCCACAGATACGCAGTATTTT
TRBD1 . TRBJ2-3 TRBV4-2 CASSQPTGAEVDTQYF TGTGCCAGCAGCCAACCCACAGGGGCCGAAGTAGATACGCAGTATTTT
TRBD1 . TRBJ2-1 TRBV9 CASSWTGSSYNEQFF TGTGCCAGCAGCTGGACAGGGAGCTCCTACAATGAGCAGTTCTTC
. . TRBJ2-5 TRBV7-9 CASSLGTPQTQYF TGTGCCAGCAGCCTAGGGACTCCGCAGACCCAGTACTTC
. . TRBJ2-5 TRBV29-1 CSVREYQETQYF TGCAGCGTTAGAGAGTACCAAGAGACCCAGTACTTC
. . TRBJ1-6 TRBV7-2 CASSLAVYNSPLHF TGTGCCAGCAGCTTAGCAGTCTATAATTCACCCCTCCACTTT
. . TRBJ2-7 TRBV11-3 CASSLGRTYEQYF TGTGCCAGCAGCTTAGGCAGGACCTACGAGCAGTACTTC
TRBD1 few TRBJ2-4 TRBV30 CAWSGSGGDIQYF TGTGCCTGGAGTGGCTCAGGGGGAGACATTCAGTACTTC
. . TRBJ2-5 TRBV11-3 CASSFPGRGETQYF TGTGCCAGCAGCTTTCCGGGAAGGGGGGAGACCCAGTACTTC
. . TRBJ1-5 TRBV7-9 CASSLQGTPGQPQHF TGTGCCAGCAGCTTACAAGGGACTCCGGGTCAGCCCCAGCATTTT
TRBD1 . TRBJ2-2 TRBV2 CASSERDRLGWNGELFF TGTGCCAGCAGTGAAAGGGACAGATTGGGGTGGAACGGGGAGCTGTTTTTT
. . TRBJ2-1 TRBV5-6 CASSLVSNEQFF TGTGCCAGCAGCTTAGTATCTAATGAGCAGTTCTTC
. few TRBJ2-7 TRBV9 CASSVRDTSSYEQYF TGTGCCAGCAGCGTCCGGGACACGAGCTCCTACGAGCAGTACTTC
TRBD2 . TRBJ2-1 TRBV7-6 CASSRTSGGADEQFF TGTGCCAGCAGCAGAACTAGCGGGGGGGCCGATGAGCAGTTCTTC
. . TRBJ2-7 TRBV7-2 CASSFGGLNEQYF TGTGCCAGCAGCTTTGGAGGGCTCAACGAGCAGTACTTC
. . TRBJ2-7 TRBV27 CASSRLGEQYF TGTGCCAGCAGCCGTCTAGGCGAGCAGTACTTC
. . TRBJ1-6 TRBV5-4 CASSWAGAGNSPLHF TGTGCCAGCAGCTGGGCGGGGGCTGGGAATTCACCCCTCCACTTT
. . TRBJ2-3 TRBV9 CASSVGSAMPDTQYF TGTGCCAGCAGCGTAGGATCGGCAATGCCAGATACGCAGTATTTT
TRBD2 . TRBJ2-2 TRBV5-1 CASSPLAGGPNTGELFF TGCGCCAGCAGCCCTCTAGCGGGGGGACCCAACACCGGGGAGCTGTTTTTT
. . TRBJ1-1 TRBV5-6 CASSFNRALSEAFF TGTGCCAGCAGCTTTAACAGGGCGCTCTCTGAAGCTTTCTTT